The 5 T cell receptor beta chains listed next were all sequenced from one sample in a study of tumor-infiltrating lymphocytes in primary liver carcinoma. Both RNA and DNA were isolated together from around 20-30 mg of bulk tissue that had not been sorted. A constant-region primer served to make TCR beta cDNA from roughly 540 ng total RNA. Sequencing libraries for TCR beta derived from three nested multiplex PCR rounds that used slightly modified ARM-PCR. Each of the first two PCR rounds ran approximately 9 cycles with TRBV1-TRBV30 forward and C-beta reverse primers. TCRdb processed the multiplex PCR reads anew with MiXCR; each CDR3 protein has one entry. The table lists around 79,000 distinct CDR3 sequences, 69% of them singletons. The source material was tumor-adjacent normal liver tissue. These receptors were obtained from a man aged 40-49 years with primary liver carcinoma and hepatitis B virus infection.

Details on this clonotype: The conserved closing phenylalanine or tryptophan is absent in this CDR3, likely reflecting a read error. The rearrangement joins TRBV29-1 to TRBJ2-2; the D gene could be TRBD1 or TRBD2 (5 bases each). CDR1 and CDR2 from the germline V gene are SQVTM and ANQGSEA. V lost 6 bases to trimming and J lost 6 bases, with 17 bases between them. The CDR3 runs to 14 residues. The CDR3 spells CSVTGAKVAGELFL. Written as DNA, the CDR3 is TGCAGCGTCACCGGGGCTAAAGTGGCCGGGGAGCTGTTTCTT.

This clonotype was seen once. This likely comes from a read error, as the CDR3 has no conserved phenylalanine or tryptophan at its end. The chain has TRBV11-2 and TRBJ2-2; D remains ambiguous. The CDR3 sequence is 15 residues long. Germline V gene data show CDR1 as SGHAT and CDR2 as FQNNGV. Here the CDR3 reads CASSSAPSNTRELFV. For the CDR3, the DNA is TGTGCCAGCAGCTCAGCCCCCTCAAACACCCGGGAGCTGTTTGTT.

Comment on this clonotype: One end of the junction does not line up with germline, which may come from a read error. The chain carries TRBV29-1 and TRBJ2-7; TRBD1 might be the D (5 bases). Germline-derived CDR1 and CDR2 are SQVTM and ANQGSEA. The CDR3 runs to 13 residues. The CDR3 nucleotides read TGCAGCGTTACAGGACAAAAACTCTACGGGCAGTATTTC. Its translation is CSVTGQKLYGQYF.

As to this clonotype: Being one base from a much bigger clone, this may be a read error. The chain carries TRBV29-1 and TRBJ2-3; 7 nucleotides line up with TRBD2. V trimming: 6 bases; J trimming: 8 bases; junction bases outside the gene matches: 23. The CDR3 consists of 17 residues. Germline CDR1 SQVTM, CDR2 ANQGSEA. CDR3 sequence: CSVPTAGSQGLSATQYF. The CDR3 nucleotides are TGCAGCGTCCCGACAGCGGGATCCCAAGGGTTGTCGGCTACGCAGTATTTT.

The rearrangement links TRBV4-3 to TRBJ2-1; 7 nucleotides match TRBD2. The CDR3 is made up of 16 amino acids. The V gene end was trimmed by 0 bases and the J gene end by 2 bases; junction bases not matched to a gene: 4. Per the germline V gene, CDR1 is LGHNA and CDR2 is YSLEER. CDR3 protein: CASSQDSGPAYNEQFF. CDR3 in DNA: TGCGCCAGCAGCCAAGATAGCGGGCCAGCCTACAATGAGCAGTTCTTC.